This TCR beta chain originates from a study of blood T cell repertoires in COVID-19. The germline gives CDR1 SGHTA, CDR2 FQGNSA. CDR3 length: 12 residues. V was trimmed by 8 bases and J by 0 bases, leaving 8 bases between them. Seattle researchers signed up patients amid active infection and tracked them longitudinally. Sequencing used immunoSEQ multiplex PCR; TCRdb keeps in-frame clones, though not all of them. The sample shows 250,000 to 300,000 clones, around 90% of them seen only once. This sequence was found in a woman aged 60-75 years with COVID-19, enrolled during active disease. This chain connects TRBV7-2 to TRBJ2-7; perhaps TRBD1 as D (6 bases). Source material: peripheral blood. This chain's CDR3 is CASGGFSYEQYF. In DNA form, the CDR3 reads TGTGCCAGCGGGGGCTTCTCCTACGAGCAGTACTTC.